These 5 T cell receptor beta chains originate from one sample sequenced in a study of shared clonotypes between healthy human individuals. Some clones are missing from TCRdb's copy, which holds only in-frame ones; the method was immunoSEQ multiplex PCR. This sample has around 2,000,000 clones, with 85% to 95% found just once. Sequenced material: naive CD4+ T cells sorted from blood. The subset is: CD45RA+ positively selected. These TCRs come from a man aged 18 to 29 in good health.

This clone has only a few counts. J is TRBJ1-6 and V is TRBV18; D remains ambiguous. This CDR3 is built from 14 residues. V lost 3 bases and J 7 bases, leaving 10 bases between the germline ends. CDR1 and CDR2 (germline): KGHSH, LQKENI. The CDR3 nucleotides are TGTGCCAGCTCACCGGGCCCGTTGAATTCACCCCTCCACTTT. Translating gives CASSPGPLNSPLHF. Looking up the rest from reference TRBV18 and TRBJ1-6 gives the full variable domain: NAGVMQNPRHLVRRRGQEARLRCSPMKGHSHVYWYRQLPEEGLKFMVYLQKENIIDESGMPKERFSAEFPKEGPSILRIQQVVRGDSAAYFCASSPGPLNSPLHFGNGTRLTVT.

V usage is TRBV19 and J usage is TRBJ1-1; D perhaps matches TRBD1 (5 bases). The CDR3 spans 15 residues. With 7 bases removed from V and 0 bases from J, the gap between germline ends came to 15 bases. CDR1 is LNHDA and CDR2 is SQIVND in the germline V gene (reference sequence). The CDR3 nucleotides are TGTGCCAGTACCATCACGGGACTGATGAACACTGAAGCTTTCTTT. It codes for CASTITGLMNTEAFF.

The rearrangement links TRBV30 to TRBJ2-5; D is ambiguous. V shed 2 bases and J shed 2 bases, with 9 bases lying between them. Germline V lookup: CDR1 GTSNPN, CDR2 SVGIG (reference sequence). There are 13 residues in the CDR3. The CDR3 region has the DNA TGTGCCTGGAGTAGGACCCAACAAGAGACCCAGTACTTC. Amino acids: CAWSRTQQETQYF. Using reference TRBV30 and TRBJ2-5 for the parts outside the CDR3, the full variable domain is SQTIHQWPATLVQPVGSPLSLECTVEGTSNPNLYWYRQAAGRGLQLLFYSVGIGQISSEVPQNLSASRPQDRQFILSSKKLLLSDSGFYLCAWSRTQQETQYFGPGTRLLVL.

This sequence joins TRBV2 and TRBJ2-7; TRBD2 matches at 9 bases. This CDR3 region has 12 residues. The V gene's germline CDR1 is SNHLY and CDR2 FYNNEI. Germline trimming cut 8 bases from V and 5 bases from J; bases unmatched to any gene: 4. The CDR3 loop is CASGAGGHEQYF. The CDR3 DNA follows: TGTGCCAGCGGAGCGGGAGGACACGAGCAGTACTTC.

J is TRBJ1-2 and V is TRBV30, with a weak D call TRBD1 (5 bases). Germline CDR1 is GTSNPN and CDR2 is SVGIG (reference sequence). With 4 bases removed from V and 6 bases from J, the gap between germline ends came to 15 bases. This CDR3 contains 13 residues. CDR3 amino acids: CAWIQGSSDGYTF. The CDR3 DNA sequence: TGTGCCTGGATTCAGGGCAGTTCAGATGGCTACACCTTC.